Given below is one T cell receptor (beta chain) in context. The target antigen is unknown. Only in-frame clones appear in the TCRdb table, and some are missing; sequencing was by immunoSEQ multiplex PCR. The sample has 100,000 to 150,000 clones; approximately 88% are singletons. This entry is derived from a study of T cells in localized non-small cell lung cancer. The CDR3 has 15 residues. CDR1 is SGHVS and CDR2 is FNYEAQ in the germline V gene. Trimming cost V 5 bases and J 4 bases; bases outside gene matches: 4. Study findings and constraints: Analysis by sequencing included only one tumor region, so heterogeneity remains possible. There were a median around 60 of the top 100 tumor clones appearing in adjacent lung. Uninvolved adjacent lung, not tumor, had the highest T cell clonality.

V usage is TRBV7-6 and J usage is TRBJ2-6, with 8 bases matching TRBD1. Sequenced here: peripheral blood, sampled before any cancer treatment. This clonotype was sampled from a female donor at least 60 years old with stage I lung adenocarcinoma. CDR3 in amino acids: CASSQDRAGANVLTF. In DNA, the CDR3 is TGTGCCAGCAGCCAGGACAGGGCCGGGGCCAACGTCCTGACTTTC. Full variable domain (missing parts from reference TRBV7-6 and TRBJ2-6): GAGVSQSPRYKVTKRGQDVALRCDPISGHVSLYWYRQALGQGPEFLTYFNYEAQQDKSGLPNDRFSAERPEGSISTLTIQRTEQRDSAMYRCASSQDRAGANVLTFGAGSRLTVL.